The following is a TCR beta chain sequence with its context. This sample is part of a study of CD8+ T cells in alopecia areata. Described treatment: oral pan-JAK inhibitor, 5-10 mg twice daily. J lost 1 base, V lost 0 bases, and 7 bases had no gene match. The CDR3 sequence is 17 residues long. Per germline, CDR1 SGHTA and CDR2 FQGNSA. Sequencing templates came from extracted RNA that was reverse transcribed into cDNA. Clones were read by immunoSEQ multiplex PCR, and TCRdb kept only the in-frame ones, dropping some. Of 200,000 to 250,000 clones listed, around 65% are singletons. The sequence came from a human donor with alopecia areata. The sequenced sample was CD4+ T cells sorted from blood, obtained at approximately week 45, from a patient treated with tofacitinib. This rearrangement joins TRBV7-2 to TRBJ2-3, with TRBD2 identical over 7 bases. CDR3 DNA: TGTGCCAGCAGCTTAGCCCTCTCGGCGGGGGGCACAGATACGCAGTATTTT. This translates into CASSLALSAGGTDTQYF.